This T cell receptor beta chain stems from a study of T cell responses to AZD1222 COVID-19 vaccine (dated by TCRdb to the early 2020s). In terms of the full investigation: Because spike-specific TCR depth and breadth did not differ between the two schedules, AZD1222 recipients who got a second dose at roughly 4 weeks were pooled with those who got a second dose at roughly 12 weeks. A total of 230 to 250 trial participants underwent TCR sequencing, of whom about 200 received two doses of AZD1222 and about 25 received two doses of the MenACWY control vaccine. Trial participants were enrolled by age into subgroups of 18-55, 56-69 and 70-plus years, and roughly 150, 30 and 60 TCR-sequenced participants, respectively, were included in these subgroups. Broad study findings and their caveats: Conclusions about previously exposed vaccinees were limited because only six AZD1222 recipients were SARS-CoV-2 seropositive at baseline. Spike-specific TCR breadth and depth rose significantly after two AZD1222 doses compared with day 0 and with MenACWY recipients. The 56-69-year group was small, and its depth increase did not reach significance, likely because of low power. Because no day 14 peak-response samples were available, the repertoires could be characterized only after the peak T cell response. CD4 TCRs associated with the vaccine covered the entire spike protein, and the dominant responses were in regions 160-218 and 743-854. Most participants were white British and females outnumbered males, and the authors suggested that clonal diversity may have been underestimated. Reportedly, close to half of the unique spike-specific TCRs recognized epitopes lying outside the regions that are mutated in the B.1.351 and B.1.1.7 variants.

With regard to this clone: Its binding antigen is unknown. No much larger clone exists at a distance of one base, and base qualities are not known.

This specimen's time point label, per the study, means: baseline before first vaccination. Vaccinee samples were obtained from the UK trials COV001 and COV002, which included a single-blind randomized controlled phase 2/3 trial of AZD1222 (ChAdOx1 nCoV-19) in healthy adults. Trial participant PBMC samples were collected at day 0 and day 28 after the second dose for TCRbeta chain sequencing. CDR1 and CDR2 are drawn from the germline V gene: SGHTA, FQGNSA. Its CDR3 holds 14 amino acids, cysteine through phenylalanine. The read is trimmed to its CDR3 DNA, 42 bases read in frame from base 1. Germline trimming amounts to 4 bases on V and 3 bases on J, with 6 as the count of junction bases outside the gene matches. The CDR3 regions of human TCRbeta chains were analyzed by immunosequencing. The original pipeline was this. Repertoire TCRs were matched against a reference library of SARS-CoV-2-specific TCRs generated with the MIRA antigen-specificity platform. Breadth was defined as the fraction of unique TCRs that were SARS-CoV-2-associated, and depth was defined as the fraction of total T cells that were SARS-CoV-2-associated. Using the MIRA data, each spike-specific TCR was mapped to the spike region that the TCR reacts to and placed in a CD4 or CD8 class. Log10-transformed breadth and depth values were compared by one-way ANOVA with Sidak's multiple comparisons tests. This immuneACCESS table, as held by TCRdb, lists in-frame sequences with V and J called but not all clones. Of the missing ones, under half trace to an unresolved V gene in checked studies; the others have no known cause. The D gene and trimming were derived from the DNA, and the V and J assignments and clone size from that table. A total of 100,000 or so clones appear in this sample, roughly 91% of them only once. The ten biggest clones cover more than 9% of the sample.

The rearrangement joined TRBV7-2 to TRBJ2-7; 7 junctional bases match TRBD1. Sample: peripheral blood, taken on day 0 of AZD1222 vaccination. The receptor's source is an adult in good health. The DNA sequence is TGTGCCAGCAGCTCGAGACAGGGCAACTACGAGCAGTACTTC. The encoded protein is CASSSRQGNYEQYF.